Sequencing of this TCR beta chain was carried out in a study of cytomegalovirus exposure and HLA in healthy donors. This clone occurred a few times. The antigen is undetermined. The PCR contained 60 Vbeta and 13 Jbeta primers. Profiling relied on immunoSEQ multiplex PCR, and the TCRdb table lists in-frame clones only, not all of them. The sample has about 67,000 clones; around 91% are singletons. V was clipped by 9 bases and J by 7 bases; unmatched bases: 12. Germline V gives CDR1 SNHLY, CDR2 FYNNEI. This CDR3 contains 14 residues. Study-level results: Among the sequence variants, a highly shared cluster was likely an artifact of sequencing. The listing of roughly 160 TCR beta chains classed them as cytomegalovirus-associated. Earlier analysis looked at TCR beta V segments, and most were productive about 90% or about 30% of the time. Associated with HLA alleles at 0.05 false discovery rate in a later analysis were 16,951 TCR beta sequences.

V is TRBV2 and J is TRBJ2-1, with 7 bases identical to TRBD2. This clonotype was sampled from a woman aged 25 to 39 in good health and CMV-seropositive. Sequenced material: PBMCs. The CDR3 nucleotides are TGTGCCAGACCTAAGCGGGATAGTACGAATGAGCAGTTCTTC. It specifies CARPKRDSTNEQFF. Together with reference TRBV2 and TRBJ2-1, the CDR3 gives the full variable domain: EPEVTQTPSHQVTQMGQEVILRCVPISNHLYFYWYRQILGQKVEFLVSFYNNEISEKSEIFDDQFSVERPDGSNFTLKIRSTKLEDSAMYFCARPKRDSTNEQFFGPGTRLTVL.